This T cell receptor beta chain was observed in a study of Ad26.COV2.S vaccination and SARS-CoV-2 variants. Points from the study as a whole: Vaccine recipients posted higher spike-specific TCR breadth than their placebo counterparts. Reportedly, after vaccination the spike-specific CD8+ and CD4+ T cell responses displayed substantial breadth. Comparability of non-spike TCR breadth was observed across vaccine and placebo recipients.

Worth noting for this clone: The target antigen is unknown.

The germline V gene encodes CDR1 SGHRS and CDR2 YFSETQ. The CDR3 spans 15 residues. Trimming shortened V by 5 bases and J by 5 bases, and 19 bases separated the two germline ends. Profiled with immunoSEQ multiplex PCR; TCRdb holds only in-frame clones, not every one. The sample carries a few hundred thousand clones, approximately 83% recorded once. Indicated treatment: 15 to 20 received Ad26.COV2.S at low or high dose, single or two shots; about 5 received placebo; per-sample allocation not given. Day 63 after the first injection of vaccine or placebo was the sampling time. The origin of this receptor is a person between 18 and 65 years old who received the Ad26.COV2.S COVID-19 vaccine or a placebo. Sample: peripheral blood, taken in a trial of Ad26.COV2.S vaccine versus placebo. The rearrangement uses TRBV5-1 and TRBJ1-1; the D is unclear. CDR3 nucleotides: TGCGCCAGCAGGGAAACTCCATTGATGGGGACTGAAGCTTTCTTT. Encoded protein: CASRETPLMGTEAFF.